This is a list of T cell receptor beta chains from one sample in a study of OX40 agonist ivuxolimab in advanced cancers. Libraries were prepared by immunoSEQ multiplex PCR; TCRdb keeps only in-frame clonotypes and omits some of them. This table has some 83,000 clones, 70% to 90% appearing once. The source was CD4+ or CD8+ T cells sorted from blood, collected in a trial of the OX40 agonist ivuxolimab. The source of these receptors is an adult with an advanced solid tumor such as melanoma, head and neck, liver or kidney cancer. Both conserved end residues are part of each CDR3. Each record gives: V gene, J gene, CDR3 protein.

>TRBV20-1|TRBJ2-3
CSGGADTQYF
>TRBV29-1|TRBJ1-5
CSVKDRVEGQPQHF
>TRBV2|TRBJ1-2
CASSAENYGYTF
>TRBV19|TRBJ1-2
CASSPQGGANYGYTF
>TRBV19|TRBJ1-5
CASSISPPGGSNQPQHF
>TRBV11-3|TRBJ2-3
CASSRRESTDTQYF
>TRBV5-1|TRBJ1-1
CASSLGDGNTEAFF
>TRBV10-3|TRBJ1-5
CAISAGTPSNQPQHF
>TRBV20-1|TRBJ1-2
CSATLQDGYTF
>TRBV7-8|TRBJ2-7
CASSLFLLAGGEQYF
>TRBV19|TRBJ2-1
CASSGRTSGGNYNEQFF
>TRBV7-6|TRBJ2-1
CASSLGDNEQFF
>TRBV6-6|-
CASSTTRNEQYF
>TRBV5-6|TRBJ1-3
CVSSATGSRNTIYF
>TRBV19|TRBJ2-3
CASKQHRGPGDTQYF
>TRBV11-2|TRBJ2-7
CASSFLYLGNYEQYF
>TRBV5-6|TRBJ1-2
CASSLGTGGLANYGYTF
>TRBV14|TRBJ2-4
CASSQEKGRDIQYF
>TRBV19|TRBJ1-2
CASSIDDRVINYGYTF
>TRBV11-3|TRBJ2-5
CASSLRPLGGETQYF
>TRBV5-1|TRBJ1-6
CASSRDSSSYNSPLHF
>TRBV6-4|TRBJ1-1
CASSQTGGTEAFF
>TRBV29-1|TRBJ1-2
CSVASPIANYGYTF
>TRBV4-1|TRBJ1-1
CASSPKRGEVNTEAFF
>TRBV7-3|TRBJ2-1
CASSPLGGAGRNEQFF
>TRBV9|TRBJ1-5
CASSVGQDGNQPQHF
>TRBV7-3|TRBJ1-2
CASSLLGGGGYTF
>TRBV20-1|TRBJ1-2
CSARSSGYTF
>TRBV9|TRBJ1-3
CASSQAASGNTIYF
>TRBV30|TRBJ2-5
CAWSVSRDSKTQYF
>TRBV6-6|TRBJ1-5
CASSYSEVWDTAHF
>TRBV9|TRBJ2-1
CASSLGGGVGNEQFF
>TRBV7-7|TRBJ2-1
CASSYGVADGNEQFF
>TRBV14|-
CASSHLVGGDYEQYF
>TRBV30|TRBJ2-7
CAWRKDSYEQYF
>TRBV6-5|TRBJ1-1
CASSMKTGLSEAFF
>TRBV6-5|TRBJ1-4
CASSRTGGSEKLFF
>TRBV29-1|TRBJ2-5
CSVERGSRKTQYF
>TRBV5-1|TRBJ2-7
CASSRQALYEQYF
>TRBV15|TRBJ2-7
CATSGSPAVEQYF
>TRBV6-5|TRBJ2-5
CASSFGVWETQYF
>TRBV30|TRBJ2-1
CAWSVTAANEQFF
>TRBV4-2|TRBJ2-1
CASSQENRDNEQFF
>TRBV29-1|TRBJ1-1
CSVGVNRETEAFF
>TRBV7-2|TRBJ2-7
CASSLVGRQGTYEQYF
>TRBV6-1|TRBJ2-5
CASSGQETQYF
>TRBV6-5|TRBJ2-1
CASSYRLANEQFF
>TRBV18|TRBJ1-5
CASSGQSNQPQHF
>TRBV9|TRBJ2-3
CASSVWGAGDTQYF
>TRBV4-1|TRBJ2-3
CASSRRLAGEDTQYF
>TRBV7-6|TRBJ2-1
CASSHGGNEQFF
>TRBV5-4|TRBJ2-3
CASSSTIAGSSTDTQYF
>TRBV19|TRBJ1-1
CASSSGTGKGGTEAFF
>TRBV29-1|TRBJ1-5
CSVLIGVSNQPQHF